The 20 T cell receptor beta chains in this list originate from one sample, sequenced in a study of glioma-infiltrating T cells (dated by TCRdb to 2016 to 2017). The sequencer listed for this sample is Illumina MiSeq. The iRepertoire nested amplicon-rescue multiplex PCR (arm-PCR) platform was used to amplify TCR alpha and beta CDR3 regions from RNA. TCRdb reran the public reads through fastp at Q25 and MiXCR, keeping productive beta chains. Every entry covers one CDR3 protein and lists the most common genes and DNA from its rows. This sample gives approximately 400,000 distinct CDR3 sequences in total; roughly two fifths of them show up just once. Jointly, the top ten make up approximately 12% of the sample. The sequenced sample was glioma tissue, nonneoplastic brain tissue, or PBMCs (not recorded which). The receptors derive from a human donor with low-grade glioma or glioblastoma, undergoing nonglioma brain surgery, or in good health (not recorded which).

This clonotype showed up just a few times. This chain uses TRBV2 with TRBJ1-2; D is unresolved. The CDR3 contains 14 residues. The V end was cut by 7 bases, the J end by 3 bases, with 15 bases between. Germline V CDR1 and CDR2: SNHLY, FYNNEI. The CDR3 protein is CASNGGGFDYGYTF. In DNA form, the CDR3 reads TGTGCCAGCAACGGAGGAGGGTTCGACTATGGCTACACCTTC.

Note on this clonotype: The junction shows a germline mismatch at one end, possibly a read error. This chain uses TRBV15 with TRBJ1-2, with D tentatively TRBD1 (6 bases). The CDR3 is made up of 14 amino acids. Germline V gene sequence: CDR1 LNHNV, CDR2 YYDKDF (reference sequence). CDR3: CATSRDRVGAGYNF. The CDR3 DNA sequence: TGTGCCACCAGCAGAGATCGAGTGGGGGCTGGCTACAACTTC.

At least ten counts were recorded for this clonotype. The chain carries TRBV28 and TRBJ2-5, with TRBD2 matching over 9 bases. Germline lookup yields CDR1 MDHEN and CDR2 SYDVKM. This CDR3 comprises 16 residues. Trimming cost V 1 base and J 5 bases; bases outside gene matches: 8. The CDR3 bases are TGTGCCAGCAGTTTATTGATAGCGGGAGTGTCTGAGACCCAGTACTTC. Protein: CASSLLIAGVSETQYF.

This clonotype was counted only a few times. Being one base from a much bigger clone, this may be a read error. The chain is built from TRBV15 and TRBJ2-5, with a tentative D call TRBD2 (6 bases). There are 13 residues in the CDR3. CDR1 LNHNV and CDR2 YYDKDF come from the germline V gene (reference sequence). The CDR3 nucleotides read TGTGCCACCTCCCTGCGGGGTCAAGAGACCCATTACTTC. Translating gives CATSLRGQETHYF. Filled out from reference TRBV15 and TRBJ2-5, the complete variable domain reads DAMVIQNPRYQVTQFGKPVTLSCSQTLNHNVMYWYQQKSSQAPKLLFHYYDKDFNNEADTPDNFQSRRPNTSFCFLDIRSPGLGDTAMYLCATSLRGQETHYFGPGTRLLVL.

To note about this clonotype: This clone may be a read error of a much larger clone one base away. V gene TRBV27 combines with J gene TRBJ2-7; possible D gene TRBD1, 6 bases. Trimming took 3 bases from V and 6 from J, leaving 15 bases between them. Germline CDR1 MNHEY, CDR2 SMNVEV (reference sequence). This CDR3 is 14 amino acids long. The DNA for the CDR3 is TGTGCCAGCAGTTTTACAGGGTCTTCGGCCGAGCAGTACTTC. It translates to CASSFTGSSAEQYF.

This clonotype was seen only a few times. This rearrangement joins TRBV12-3 or TRBV12-4 to TRBJ1-2; TRBD1 matches at 8 bases. This CDR3 is 14 amino acids long. The V segment lost 6 bases and the J segment 4 bases; nucleotides outside the gene matches: 7. The CDR3 region has the DNA TGTGCCAGCAGGGCCAGGGGGCGGGTCTATGGCTACACCTTC. Its protein is CASRARGRVYGYTF.

This clonotype was detected many times. This rearrangement joins TRBV28 to TRBJ1-1; the D gene is possibly TRBD1 (5 bases). Trimming took 2 bases from V and 7 from J, leaving 14 bases between them. The CDR3 runs to 14 residues. The germline V gene has CDR1 MDHEN and CDR2 SYDVKM. CDR3 DNA sequence: TGTGCCAGCAGTTTAACAGGCCTTGGCGTTGAAGCTTTCTTT. It translates to CASSLTGLGVEAFF. Supplemented by reference TRBV28 and TRBJ1-1, the full variable domain reads DVKVTQSSRYLVKRTGEKVFLECVQDMDHENMFWYRQDPGLGLRLIYFSYDVKMKEKGDIPEGYSVSREKKERFSLILESASTNQTSMYLCASSLTGLGVEAFFGQGTRLTVV.

CDR3 DNA sequence: TGTGCCAGTAGCAGAAGAGGGACAGGGTCCCTGACCCAGCATTTT. This encodes CASSRRGTGSLTQHF. V gene TRBV19 combines with J gene TRBJ1-5, with 9 bases aligning to TRBD1. CDR1 LNHDA and CDR2 SQIVND come from the germline V gene (reference sequence). Germline trimming cut 6 bases from V and 11 bases from J; bases unmatched to any gene: 14. The CDR3 runs 15 residues.

This clonotype was found a few times. The chain carries TRBV4-1 and TRBJ2-1; TRBD2 aligns across 9 bases. The V gene end was trimmed by 0 bases and the J gene end by 5 bases; junction bases not matched to a gene: 14. This CDR3 contains 19 residues. The germline gives CDR1 MGHRA, CDR2 YSYEKL. The CDR3 DNA is TGCGCCAGCAGCCAAGAACGAGGGCGGGAGGCGGGAGGGGACAATGAGCAGTTCTTC. It yields the protein CASSQERGREAGGDNEQFF.

This clonotype was picked up many times. This chain joins TRBV28 and TRBJ1-5; D is unresolved. Trimming took off 7 bases at V and 2 bases at J, with 6 bases between the two ends. CDR3 length: 12 amino acids. The germline V gene has CDR1 MDHEN and CDR2 SYDVKM. CDR3 nucleotides: TGTGCCAGCATCACAGGCAATCAGCCCCAGCATTTT. Translated: CASITGNQPQHF. The whole variable domain, remainder taken from reference TRBV28 and TRBJ1-5, is DVKVTQSSRYLVKRTGEKVFLECVQDMDHENMFWYRQDPGLGLRLIYFSYDVKMKEKGDIPEGYSVSREKKERFSLILESASTNQTSMYLCASITGNQPQHFGDGTRLSIL.

This clonotype was recorded at least ten times. The CDR3 region has the DNA TGCAGTGCCACTTGGGACACTCGAGGGTACGAGCAGTACTTC. This encodes CSATWDTRGYEQYF. The gene calls are TRBV20-1 and TRBJ2-7, with D perhaps TRBD1 (6 bases). The V end was cut by 6 bases, the J end by 4 bases, with 19 bases between. The CDR3 is made up of 14 amino acids. The V gene's germline CDR1 is DFQATT and CDR2 SNEGSKA (reference sequence).

This clonotype has more than one count but fewer than ten. J is TRBJ1-5 and V is TRBV20-1; 7 bases fit TRBD1. There are 16 residues in the CDR3. J gave up 5 bases and V 1 base, and 11 bases lay outside the gene matches. The germline V gene encodes CDR1 DFQATT and CDR2 SNEGSKA (reference sequence). The DNA for the CDR3 is TGCAGTGCTAGAGGCCTCCGGGACAGTTACGATCAGCCCCAGCATTTT. Translation gives CSARGLRDSYDQPQHF.

This clonotype was counted ten times or more. V gene TRBV27 combines with J gene TRBJ1-1; D is uncertain. The germline V and J ends were trimmed by 5 bases and 2 bases, with 12 bases remaining between them. The V gene's germline CDR1 is MNHEY and CDR2 SMNVEV (reference sequence). This CDR3 has 14 amino acids. The CDR3 bases are TGTGCCAGCAGTCCTCAACGGTTCAACACTGAAGCTTTCTTT. Encoded protein: CASSPQRFNTEAFF.

This clonotype was counted a few times. V gene TRBV20-1 combines with J gene TRBJ2-5, with D perhaps matching TRBD1 or TRBD2 (6 bases each). The V end lost 3 bases, the J end lost 5 bases, and 13 bases lay between the germline ends. Germline CDR1 DFQATT, CDR2 SNEGSKA (reference sequence). The CDR3 runs 13 residues. This chain's CDR3 is CSASRGPGETQYF. The CDR3 DNA follows: TGCAGTGCTAGCCGGGGGCCGGGGGAGACCCAGTACTTC.

The rearrangement uses TRBV28 and TRBJ1-5, with TRBD1 identical over 9 bases. This CDR3 spans 15 amino acids. J was trimmed by 4 bases and V by 6 bases; bases with no gene match: 7. In germline, CDR1 is MDHEN, CDR2 SYDVKM. CDR3 protein: CASSEGQGFNQPQHF. In nucleotides, the CDR3 is TGTGCCAGCAGCGAAGGACAGGGGTTTAATCAGCCCCAGCATTTT. The whole variable domain, remainder taken from reference TRBV28 and TRBJ1-5, is DVKVTQSSRYLVKRTGEKVFLECVQDMDHENMFWYRQDPGLGLRLIYFSYDVKMKEKGDIPEGYSVSREKKERFSLILESASTNQTSMYLCASSEGQGFNQPQHFGDGTRLSIL.

The chain has TRBV20-1 and TRBJ1-5; the match to TRBD1 covers 7 bases. The CDR3 totals 14 residues. The germline gives CDR1 DFQATT, CDR2 SNEGSKA (reference sequence). With V trimmed by 6 bases and J by 1 base, 6 bases remained unmatched. The CDR3 loop reads CSAHRGGSNQPQHF. DNA for the CDR3: TGCAGTGCCCACAGGGGAGGGAGCAATCAGCCCCAGCATTTT.

In its sample, this clonotype was seen a few times. In DNA form, the CDR3 reads TGTGCCAGCAGCTTAAGAATCGCTGCGGGCAAGCATGAGCAGTTCTTC. Translating it yields CASSLRIAAGKHEQFF. V and J are TRBV11-2 and TRBJ2-1; TRBD2 might be the D (5 bases). The V end lost 2 bases, the J end lost 8 bases, and 19 bases lay between the germline ends. CDR3 length: 16 amino acids. Germline V gene data show CDR1 as SGHAT and CDR2 as FQNNGV.

The chain recombines TRBV6-6 with TRBJ2-2, with D maybe TRBD2 (6 bases). CDR1 is MNHNY and CDR2 is SVGAGI in the germline V gene (reference sequence). The CDR3 consists of 16 residues. Trimming took off 2 bases at V and 1 base at J, with 11 bases between the two ends. CDR3 sequence reads: CASSYLGGMNTGELFF. Here the CDR3 DNA reads TGTGCCAGCAGTTACCTTGGGGGGATGAACACCGGGGAGCTGTTTTTT.

V usage is TRBV20-1 and J usage is TRBJ2-1; D remains ambiguous. This CDR3 is 15 amino acids long. Germline lookup yields CDR1 DFQATT and CDR2 SNEGSKA (reference sequence). V was clipped by 4 bases and J by 0 bases, with 13 bases between them. The CDR3 reads CSATTLRLSYNEQFF. The CDR3 coding sequence is TGCAGTGCTACTACTTTGCGGCTCTCCTACAATGAGCAGTTCTTC.

The count of this clonotype is one. The chain links TRBV9 to TRBJ2-3, with D perhaps being TRBD1 or TRBD2 (5 bases each). The CDR3 runs 15 residues. Trimming shortened V by 1 base and J by 3 bases, and 12 bases separated the two germline ends. CDR1 and CDR2 (germline): SGDLS, YYNGEE. In nucleotides, the CDR3 is TGTGCCAGCAGCGTATGGGGGAGTTGGACAGATACGCAGTATTTT. Translation: CASSVWGSWTDTQYF.